A selection of T cell receptor beta chains follows, all from one sample in a study of metastatic and nonmetastatic thyroid tumors. TCRdb reprocessed the PCR reads via MiXCR. The table lists approximately 7,800 clones, less than 35% of them singletons. Source material: tumor tissue. The receptors originated from a male donor with papillary thyroid cancer or a benign thyroid nodule (not recorded which). Some clones in this sample may be carry-over from other donors' samples. Each CDR3 is given with its conserved first and last residue. The order of the fields is CDR3 DNA, CDR3 protein, clone size, D gene, J gene, V gene. The D gene is left open where the match is weak. The size of a clone is reported for some rows only, either as once, few or many, or as a class for expanded clones.

CDR3 DNA: TGTGCCATCAGAACGGCCTCCGAAACAGATACGCAGTATTTT; CDR3 protein: CAIRTASETDTQYF; clone size: .; D gene: .; J gene: TRBJ2-3; V gene: TRBV10-3
CDR3 DNA: TGTGCCAGCACCATTCAGGGTTCTGGAAACACCATATATTTT; CDR3 protein: CASTIQGSGNTIYF; clone size: few; D gene: .; J gene: TRBJ1-3; V gene: TRBV6-1
CDR3 DNA: TGTGCCACCAGTGATCGAGTGGGGTCCGGGGAGCTGTTTTTT; CDR3 protein: CATSDRVGSGELFF; clone size: few; D gene: .; J gene: TRBJ2-2; V gene: TRBV24-1
CDR3 DNA: TGTGCCAGCAGTGAAGGGACAGTAGACTATGGCTACACCTTC; CDR3 protein: CASSEGTVDYGYTF; clone size: few; D gene: .; J gene: TRBJ1-2; V gene: TRBV2
CDR3 DNA: TGTGCCAGCAGAAAAAACCAGGAGAGCAATCAGCCCCAGCATTTT; CDR3 protein: CASRKNQESNQPQHF; clone size: .; D gene: .; J gene: TRBJ1-5; V gene: TRBV2
CDR3 DNA: TGTGCCAGCAGTTTATCGAGGGGGCTACTCAATGAGCAGTTCTTC; CDR3 protein: CASSLSRGLLNEQFF; clone size: .; D gene: TRBD1; J gene: TRBJ2-1; V gene: TRBV27
CDR3 DNA: TGTGCCAGCAGCCTGGTGGGCGAGACCGGGGAGCTGTTTTTT; CDR3 protein: CASSLVGETGELFF; clone size: few; D gene: .; J gene: TRBJ2-2; V gene: TRBV9
CDR3 DNA: TGTGCCAGCAGTCCCCGACTAGCGGGAGAAGAGCAGTACTTC; CDR3 protein: CASSPRLAGEEQYF; clone size: large; D gene: TRBD2; J gene: TRBJ2-7; V gene: TRBV28
CDR3 DNA: TGTGCCAGTAGTCCAACACAGGGGAATGAGCAGTTCTTC; CDR3 protein: CASSPTQGNEQFF; clone size: few; D gene: TRBD1; J gene: TRBJ2-1; V gene: TRBV19
CDR3 DNA: TGTGCCAGTAGTAGACACAGTGCTAACTATGGCTACACCTTC; CDR3 protein: CASSRHSANYGYTF; clone size: medium-sized; D gene: .; J gene: TRBJ1-2; V gene: TRBV19
CDR3 DNA: TGTGCCAGCAGCTTAGCGGTGTTAGCGGGAGTGTTCTTC; CDR3 protein: CASSLAVLAGVFF; clone size: .; D gene: TRBD2; J gene: TRBJ2-1; V gene: TRBV7-2
CDR3 DNA: TGTGCCAGCAAGGTTGGGTCAGACTGGATTAATTCACCCCTCCACTTT; CDR3 protein: CASKVGSDWINSPLHF; clone size: .; D gene: .; J gene: TRBJ1-6; V gene: TRBV28
CDR3 DNA: TGTGCCACCAGCAGAGGACGGGACGACTATGGCTACACCTTC; CDR3 protein: CATSRGRDDYGYTF; clone size: few; D gene: .; J gene: TRBJ1-2; V gene: TRBV15
CDR3 DNA: TGTGCCAGCAGTGAAGCGACAGGCTTATCCAATTCACCCCTCCACTTT; CDR3 protein: CASSEATGLSNSPLHF; clone size: .; D gene: .; J gene: TRBJ1-6; V gene: TRBV6-1
CDR3 DNA: TGTGCCAGCAGCGATATACAGGGGAACACCGGGGAGCTGTTTTTT; CDR3 protein: CASSDIQGNTGELFF; clone size: few; D gene: .; J gene: TRBJ2-2; V gene: TRBV7-8
CDR3 DNA: TGCAGTGCTAGATTTGATAATGGGTTCCAGCCCCAGCATTTT; CDR3 protein: CSARFDNGFQPQHF; clone size: .; D gene: .; J gene: TRBJ1-5; V gene: TRBV20-1
CDR3 DNA: TGCAGTGCTACGAATACAGGGCACACTGAAGCTTTCTTT; CDR3 protein: CSATNTGHTEAFF; clone size: once; D gene: .; J gene: TRBJ1-1; V gene: TRBV20-1
CDR3 DNA: TGCGCCAGCAGCTTGGACAGGGTCTATAATTCACCCCTCCACTTT; CDR3 protein: CASSLDRVYNSPLHF; clone size: .; D gene: .; J gene: TRBJ1-6; V gene: TRBV5-1
CDR3 DNA: TGTGCCAGTAGTATTGGACAGGTTTATGGCTACACCTTC; CDR3 protein: CASSIGQVYGYTF; clone size: .; D gene: TRBD1; J gene: TRBJ1-2; V gene: TRBV19
CDR3 DNA: TGTGCCACCAAGTCGTCAGGGGGTGGAGGAGAGCAGTACTTC; CDR3 protein: CATKSSGGGGEQYF; clone size: few; D gene: TRBD1; J gene: TRBJ2-7; V gene: TRBV27
CDR3 DNA: TGTGCCAGCAGTGACTCGACTAGCTCAGATACGCAGTATTTT; CDR3 protein: CASSDSTSSDTQYF; clone size: few; D gene: TRBD2; J gene: TRBJ2-3; V gene: TRBV6-6
CDR3 DNA: TGCGCCAGCAGCGGGACAGGGGACGTAGGGCAGGTGGTCTACAATGAGCAGTTCTTC; CDR3 protein: CASSGTGDVGQVVYNEQFF; clone size: .; D gene: TRBD1; J gene: TRBJ2-1; V gene: TRBV4-1
CDR3 DNA: TGCGCCAGCAGTGAAGGGCCGGGCAGCGGAGGCATGAGGGGCAAGACAGCTTTCTTT; CDR3 protein: CASSEGPGSGGMRGKTAFF; clone size: medium-sized; D gene: .; J gene: TRBJ1-1; V gene: TRBV10-1
CDR3 DNA: TGTGCCAGTTCCGGACGGTCCTCTGGAAACACCATATATTTT; CDR3 protein: CASSGRSSGNTIYF; clone size: .; D gene: .; J gene: TRBJ1-3; V gene: TRBV19
CDR3 DNA: TGTGCCAGCGGCAACGGGAATGGGGAGCAGTACTTC; CDR3 protein: CASGNGNGEQYF; clone size: .; D gene: .; J gene: TRBJ2-7; V gene: TRBV7-3
CDR3 DNA: TGTGCCAGTAGTATAAGCTCCAGGGGGCTCTACGAGCAGTACTTC; CDR3 protein: CASSISSRGLYEQYF; clone size: .; D gene: TRBD1; J gene: TRBJ2-7; V gene: TRBV19
CDR3 DNA: TGTGCCAGCACGCGACCGGGACAGGGGATCACTGAAGCTTTCTTT; CDR3 protein: CASTRPGQGITEAFF; clone size: .; D gene: TRBD1; J gene: TRBJ1-1; V gene: TRBV12-3/TRBV12-4
CDR3 DNA: TGTGCCAGCAGTTTCCGGACAGTGGGGCGTGGGTACGAGCAGTACTTC; CDR3 protein: CASSFRTVGRGYEQYF; clone size: few; D gene: .; J gene: TRBJ2-7; V gene: TRBV12-3/TRBV12-4
CDR3 DNA: TGCAGGTGGGACAGCTATGGCTACACCTTC; CDR3 protein: CRWDSYGYTF; clone size: medium-sized; D gene: TRBD1; J gene: TRBJ1-2; V gene: TRBV20-1
CDR3 DNA: TGTGCCAGCAGACCTACAGGGGATAACACTGAAGCTTTCTTT; CDR3 protein: CASRPTGDNTEAFF; clone size: many; D gene: TRBD1; J gene: TRBJ1-1; V gene: TRBV12-3/TRBV12-4
CDR3 DNA: TGTGCCAGCAGACACATTGAGTGGCAGTTCTTC; CDR3 protein: CASRHIEWQFF; clone size: few; D gene: .; J gene: TRBJ2-1; V gene: TRBV6-1
CDR3 DNA: TGTGCCAGCAGCGAAGGACTAGCGGGAGAGGTTGAGACCCAGTACTTC; CDR3 protein: CASSEGLAGEVETQYF; clone size: .; D gene: TRBD2; J gene: TRBJ2-5; V gene: TRBV7-9
CDR3 DNA: TGCGCCAGCAGCTTAGGGCAGGGATATGGAGATACGCAGTATTTT; CDR3 protein: CASSLGQGYGDTQYF; clone size: .; D gene: .; J gene: TRBJ2-3; V gene: TRBV5-1
CDR3 DNA: TGTGCCAGTAGTAGTTCGGCGCGGGGGGCCTCCTCCTACGAGCAGTACTTC; CDR3 protein: CASSSSARGASSYEQYF; clone size: .; D gene: TRBD2; J gene: TRBJ2-7; V gene: TRBV19
CDR3 DNA: TGTGCCAGCAGCCTCACCACTAGCACAGATACGCAGTATTTT; CDR3 protein: CASSLTTSTDTQYF; clone size: .; D gene: .; J gene: TRBJ2-3; V gene: TRBV6-2/TRBV6-3
CDR3 DNA: TGTGCCAGCAGCCTACGGGGGGACGCTCTTGGCTACACCTTC; CDR3 protein: CASSLRGDALGYTF; clone size: .; D gene: .; J gene: TRBJ1-2; V gene: TRBV5-5
CDR3 DNA: TGTGCCAGCAGTTCACCTTCAGGGAAGGCGAACACTGAAGCTTTCTTT; CDR3 protein: CASSSPSGKANTEAFF; clone size: few; D gene: .; J gene: TRBJ1-1; V gene: TRBV28
CDR3 DNA: TGCGCCAGCAGCTCAGCGTGGGCCACAGATACGCAGTATTTT; CDR3 protein: CASSSAWATDTQYF; clone size: .; D gene: .; J gene: TRBJ2-3; V gene: TRBV5-1
CDR3 DNA: TGTGCCAGCAGTTCCAGGGTGCGGAACGAAGAGACCCAGTACTTC; CDR3 protein: CASSSRVRNEETQYF; clone size: .; D gene: .; J gene: TRBJ2-5; V gene: TRBV12-3/TRBV12-4
CDR3 DNA: TGTGCCATCAGTGGCGGACAGGGTGAGGACATTCAGTACTTC; CDR3 protein: CAISGGQGEDIQYF; clone size: .; D gene: TRBD1; J gene: TRBJ2-4; V gene: TRBV10-3
CDR3 DNA: TGTGCCAGCGGGGGGACGGTGAACACTGAAGCTTTCTTT; CDR3 protein: CASGGTVNTEAFF; clone size: .; D gene: .; J gene: TRBJ1-1; V gene: TRBV6-1
CDR3 DNA: TGTGCCAGTAGTATGGGACGCTACAATGAGCAGTTCTTC; CDR3 protein: CASSMGRYNEQFF; clone size: medium-sized; D gene: .; J gene: TRBJ2-1; V gene: TRBV19
CDR3 DNA: TGTGCCAGCAGCGCTGTCCGGACATGGAACACCGGGGAGCTGTTTTTT; CDR3 protein: CASSAVRTWNTGELFF; clone size: few; D gene: .; J gene: TRBJ2-2; V gene: TRBV11-2
CDR3 DNA: TGTGCCTGGACTGCGACAGGGGGCTCAGATACGCAGTATTTT; CDR3 protein: CAWTATGGSDTQYF; clone size: .; D gene: TRBD1; J gene: TRBJ2-3; V gene: TRBV30